The TCR beta chain under discussion was sequenced for a study of blood T cell repertoires in COVID-19. Study as a whole: The United States, Italy and Spain supplied acute and convalescent COVID-19 samples. The analysed material was cDNA or gDNA that came from T cells, B-cell-depleted T cells, or PBMCs.

In the original analysis: Reference gene primer amplification gave nucleated cell count estimates. Method: immunoSEQ multiplex PCR; TCRdb's copy keeps in-frame clones and lacks some. V and J calls plus clone size are reproduced from that table; the DNA served to infer D and trimming. The table shows about 32,000 clones, with just over 85% occurring only once. Trimming took 6 bases from V and 0 from J, leaving 12 bases between them. This CDR3 is 15 amino acids long. Per germline, CDR1 MGHRA and CDR2 YSYEKL. Specimen: peripheral blood. The chain is built from TRBV4-1 and TRBJ2-1; D not resolved. The receptor was isolated from an elderly woman with active or convalescent COVID-19. CDR3 protein: CASRPGLSSYNEQFF. CDR3 DNA sequence: TGCGCCAGCAGGCCAGGTTTGAGCTCCTACAATGAGCAGTTCTTC.